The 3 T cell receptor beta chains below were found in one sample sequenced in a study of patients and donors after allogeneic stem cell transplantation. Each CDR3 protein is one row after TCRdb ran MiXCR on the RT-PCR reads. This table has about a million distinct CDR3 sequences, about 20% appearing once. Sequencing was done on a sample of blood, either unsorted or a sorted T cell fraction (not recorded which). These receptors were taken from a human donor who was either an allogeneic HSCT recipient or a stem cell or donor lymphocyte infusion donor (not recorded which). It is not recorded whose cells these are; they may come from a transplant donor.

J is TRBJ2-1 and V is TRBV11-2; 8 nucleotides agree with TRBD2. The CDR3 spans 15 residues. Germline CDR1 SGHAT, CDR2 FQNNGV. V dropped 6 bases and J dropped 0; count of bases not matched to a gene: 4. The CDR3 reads CASSPRGGSYNEQFF. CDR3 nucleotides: TGTGCCAGCAGTCCTCGGGGGGGCTCCTACAATGAGCAGTTCTTC.

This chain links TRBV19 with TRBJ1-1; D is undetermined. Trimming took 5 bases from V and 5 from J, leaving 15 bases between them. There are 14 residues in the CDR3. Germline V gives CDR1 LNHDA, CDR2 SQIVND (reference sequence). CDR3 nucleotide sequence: TGTGCCAGTAGTTCCCGATGGGGAGGTACTGAAGCTTTCTTT. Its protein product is CASSSRWGGTEAFF.

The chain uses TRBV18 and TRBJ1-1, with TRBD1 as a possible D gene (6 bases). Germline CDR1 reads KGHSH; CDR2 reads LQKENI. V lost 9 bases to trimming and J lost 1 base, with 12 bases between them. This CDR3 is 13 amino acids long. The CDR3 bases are TGTGCCAGTAGGGCGGGACAGAACACTGAAGCTTTCTTT. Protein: CASRAGQNTEAFF.